The present T cell receptor beta chain was sequenced within a study of esophageal squamous cell carcinoma tumors (dated by TCRdb to the early 2020s). Regarding the study in general: Immuno relation high and low groups were defined by principal component analysis with K-means clustering applied to immunohistochemical T-cell and checkpoint marker values. The wider cohort included 53 esophageal squamous cell carcinoma patients in Japan who were treated with surgery, of whom about 21 were high and about 32 were low immuno relation cases. Across the approximately 9 cases, around 1,600,000 TCRalpha and over a million TCRbeta total reads were obtained, of which roughly 32,000 and 35,000 were unique. TCR sequencing covered roughly ten patients: five randomly selected high immuno relation cases and five background-matched low immuno relation cases. The study was designed to assess TCR repertoire diversity and shared TCR repertoires of T cells within the tumor environment of esophageal squamous cell carcinoma. Overall study results and their limits: Total TCR repertoire counts did not differ between groups, but significant repertoire counts were higher in the high immuno relation group. Because TCRalpha and TCRbeta chains were sequenced separately, chain pairing and recognized antigens remained unknown. Shared V|J recombination candidates may have been selected by chance because variation in the TCRalphabeta repertoire was large. Under 30 TRAV|TRAJ and about two dozen TRBV|TRBJ combinations, including TRAV13-1|TRAJ22 and TRBV7-9|TRBJ2-7, appeared to be shared among high immuno relation cases. About 30% of the 10 cases showed a single dominant TCRalpha VJ recombination with apparently reduced TCRalpha diversity. TCR repertoire analysis included only a few cases, and CDR3 clonotype-level investigation was not performed.

The library was generated by 5' RACE. PCR with KAPA HiFi used TCRalpha or TCRbeta constant-region primers plus a P20EA primer, followed by nested second PCR with CA2 or CB2. TCR genes were amplified by unbiased adaptor ligation RT-PCR, with reverse transcription by Superscript III and a polyT18-containing BSL-18E primer. Once second-strand synthesis and blunting were done, the P10EA/P20EA adaptor was ligated onto the 5' end of the cDNA, and NotI digestion came next. Both the first and second PCRs consisted of roughly 21 cycles of 98 degrees C for 20 s, 65 degrees C for 30 s and 72 degrees C for 1 min. The Nextera XT Index kit v2 Set A was used to index the amplicons, which were pooled in equimolar amounts and quantified with a Qubit 2.0 Fluorometer. For sequencing, the Illumina MiSeq platform generated 2x300 bp paired-end reads. The original pipeline was this. Reads were assigned to V and J genes by highest identity to IMGT reference sequences using Repertoire Genesis software ver.1.0. CDR3 was defined from Cys104 to Phe118 plus Gly119 and translated, and unique sequence reads were defined by distinct V, J and CDR3 amino acids. Shared V|J combinations were chosen if significant in both a Fisher's exact test in edgeR and a Mann Whitney U test. After singletons were removed and 500 repertoire combinations were bootstrapped, the repertoire dissimilarity index was calculated using the R rdi package. The public reads were reanalyzed by TCRdb: fastp trimming at Q25, MiXCR alignment, in-frame beta chains only. Rows merge per CDR3 protein into single entries with the most common DNA and genes. The authors' filters were not applied to this entry. The sample profile shows about 210 distinct CDR3 sequences; around 15% of them were found once. The top ten clonotypes cover about 47% of the sample.

Patients who had received neoadjuvant chemotherapy or for whom clinical information was lacking were excluded from enrollment. The TCR-sequenced cases shown were male, and subtotal esophagectomy with 2- or 3-field lymphadenectomy was performed in the TCR-sequenced cases shown. A Qiagen AllPrep kit was used to extract RNA from bulk tumor tissue sections, and T cells were not sorted. Small sections of surgically resected tumor tissue were kept in RNAlater reagent at -80 degrees C until RNA was extracted. The CDR3 runs 14 residues from the cysteine to the phenylalanine. Here the CDR3 DNA is all that survives: 42 bases in frame from base 1. Between the V and J ends, shortened by 8 bases and 5 bases respectively, the junction contains 18 bases. For CDR1 and CDR2, the germline V gene lists MNHEY and SVGEGT. This clonotype registers as hyperexpanded (1% or more) within its sample. The specificity of this receptor is unknown. Base qualities are not provided; no much larger clone lies one nucleotide away.

Sequenced input: tumor tissue. The receptor chain draws on TRBV6-2 or TRBV6-3 and TRBJ2-5; 6 matching bases give a weak D call of TRBD1. The origin of this receptor is a man between 50 and 79 years old with esophageal squamous cell carcinoma. The DNA sequence reads TGTGCCAGCGCAATCGCAGGGGCCGTGGAGACCCAGTACTTC. This gives the protein CASAIAGAVETQYF.